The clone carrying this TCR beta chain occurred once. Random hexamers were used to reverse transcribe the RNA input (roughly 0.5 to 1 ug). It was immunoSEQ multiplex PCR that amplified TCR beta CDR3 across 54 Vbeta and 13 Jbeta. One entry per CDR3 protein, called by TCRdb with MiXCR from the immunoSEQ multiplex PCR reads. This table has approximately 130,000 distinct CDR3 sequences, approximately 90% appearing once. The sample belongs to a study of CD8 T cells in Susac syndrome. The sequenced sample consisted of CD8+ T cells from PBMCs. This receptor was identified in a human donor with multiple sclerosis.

The CDR3 bases are TGTGCCAGCAGCCAAGAGTTAGGGTTGGGGACTGAAGCTTTCTTT. Amino acid sequence: CASSQELGLGTEAFF. The chain has TRBV4-2 and TRBJ1-1; D unclear. Germline V gives CDR1 LGHNA, CDR2 YNFKEQ. With 0 bases removed from V and 5 bases from J, the gap between germline ends came to 13 bases. The CDR3 has 15 residues.